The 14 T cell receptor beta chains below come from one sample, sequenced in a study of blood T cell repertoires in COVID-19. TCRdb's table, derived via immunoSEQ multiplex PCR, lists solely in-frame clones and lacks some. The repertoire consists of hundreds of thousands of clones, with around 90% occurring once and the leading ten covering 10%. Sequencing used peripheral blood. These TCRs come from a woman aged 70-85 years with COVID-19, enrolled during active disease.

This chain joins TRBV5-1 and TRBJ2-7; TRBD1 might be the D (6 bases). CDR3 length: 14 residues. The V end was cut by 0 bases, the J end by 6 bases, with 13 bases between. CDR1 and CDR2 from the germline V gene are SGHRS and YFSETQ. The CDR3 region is CASSLGPRGGEQYF. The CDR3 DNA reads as TGCGCCAGCAGCTTGGGGCCCAGGGGTGGCGAGCAGTACTTC.

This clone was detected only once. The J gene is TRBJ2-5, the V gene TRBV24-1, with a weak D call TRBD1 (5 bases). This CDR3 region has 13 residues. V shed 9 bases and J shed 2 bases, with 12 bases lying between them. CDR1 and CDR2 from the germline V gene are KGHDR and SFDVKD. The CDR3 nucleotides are TGTGCCACCTGGGGCGGAGAACAAGAGACCCAGTACTTC. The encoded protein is CATWGGEQETQYF.

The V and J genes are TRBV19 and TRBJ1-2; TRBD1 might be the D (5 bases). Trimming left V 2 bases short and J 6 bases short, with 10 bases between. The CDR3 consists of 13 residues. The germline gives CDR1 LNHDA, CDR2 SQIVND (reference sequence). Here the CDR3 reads CASSINWGDGYTF. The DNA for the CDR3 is TGTGCCAGTAGTATAAACTGGGGGGATGGCTACACCTTC. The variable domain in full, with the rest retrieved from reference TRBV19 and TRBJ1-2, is DGGITQSPKYLFRKEGQNVTLSCEQNLNHDAMYWYRQDPGQGLRLIYYSQIVNDFQKGDIAEGYSVSREKKESFPLTVTSAQKNPTAFYLCASSINWGDGYTFGSGTRLTVV.

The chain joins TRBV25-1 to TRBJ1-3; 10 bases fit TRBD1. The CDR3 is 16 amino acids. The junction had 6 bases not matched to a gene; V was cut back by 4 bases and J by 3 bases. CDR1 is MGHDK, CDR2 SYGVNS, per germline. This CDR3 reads CASSGRQGARGNTIYF. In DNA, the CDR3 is TGTGCCAGCAGTGGGCGACAGGGGGCGCGTGGAAACACCATATATTTT.

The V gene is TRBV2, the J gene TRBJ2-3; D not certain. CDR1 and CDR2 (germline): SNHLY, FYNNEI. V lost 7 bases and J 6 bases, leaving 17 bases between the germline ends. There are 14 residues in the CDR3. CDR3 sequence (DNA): TGTGCCAGCACCCGAAGCCCCCCCGGGGATACGCAGTATTTT. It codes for CASTRSPPGDTQYF.

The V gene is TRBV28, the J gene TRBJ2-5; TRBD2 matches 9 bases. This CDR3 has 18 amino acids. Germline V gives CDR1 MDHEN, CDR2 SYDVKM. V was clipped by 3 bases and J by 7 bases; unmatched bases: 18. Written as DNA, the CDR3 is TGTGCCAGCAGTTTGCAGACTAGCGGAAAATCTACAAGAGGGACCCAGTACTTC. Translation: CASSLQTSGKSTRGTQYF.

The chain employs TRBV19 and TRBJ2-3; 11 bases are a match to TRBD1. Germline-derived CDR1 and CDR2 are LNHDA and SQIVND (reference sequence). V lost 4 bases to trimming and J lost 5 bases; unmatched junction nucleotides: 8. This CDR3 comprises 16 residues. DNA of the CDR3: TGTGCCAGTAGTAGGGGAGGACAGGGGGCCGTAGATACGCAGTATTTT. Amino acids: CASSRGGQGAVDTQYF.

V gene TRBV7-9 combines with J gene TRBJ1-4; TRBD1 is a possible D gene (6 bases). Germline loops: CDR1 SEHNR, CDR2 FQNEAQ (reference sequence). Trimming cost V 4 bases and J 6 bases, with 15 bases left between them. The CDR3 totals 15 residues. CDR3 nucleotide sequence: TGTGCCAGCAGCTCCCGCCGGGCAGGGGATGAAAAACTGTTTTTT. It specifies CASSSRRAGDEKLFF.

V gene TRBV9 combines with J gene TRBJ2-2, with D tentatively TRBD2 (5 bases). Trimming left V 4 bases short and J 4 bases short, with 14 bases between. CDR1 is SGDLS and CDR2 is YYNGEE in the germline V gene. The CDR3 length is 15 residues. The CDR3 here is CASSSGFGGTGELFF. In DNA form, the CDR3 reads TGTGCCAGCAGCTCGGGCTTCGGAGGCACCGGGGAGCTGTTTTTT. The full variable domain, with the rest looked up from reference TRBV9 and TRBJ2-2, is DSGVTQTPKHLITATGQRVTLRCSPRSGDLSVYWYQQSLDQGLQFLIQYYNGEERAKGNILERFSAQQFPDLHSELNLSSLELGDSALYFCASSSGFGGTGELFFGEGSRLTVL.

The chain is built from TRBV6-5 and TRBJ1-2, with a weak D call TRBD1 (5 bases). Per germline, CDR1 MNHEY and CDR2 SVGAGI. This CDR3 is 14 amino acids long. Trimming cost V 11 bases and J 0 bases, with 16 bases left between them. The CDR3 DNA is TGTGCCGTTGCGGGGCCAACCTCTAACTATGGCTACACCTTC. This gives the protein CAVAGPTSNYGYTF.

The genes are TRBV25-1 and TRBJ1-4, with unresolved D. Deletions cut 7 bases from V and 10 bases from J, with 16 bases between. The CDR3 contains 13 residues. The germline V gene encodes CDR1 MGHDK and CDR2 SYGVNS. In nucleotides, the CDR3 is TGTGCCAGCAATGGAGTAGGTGGAGGAAAACTGTTTTTT. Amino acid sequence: CASNGVGGGKLFF.

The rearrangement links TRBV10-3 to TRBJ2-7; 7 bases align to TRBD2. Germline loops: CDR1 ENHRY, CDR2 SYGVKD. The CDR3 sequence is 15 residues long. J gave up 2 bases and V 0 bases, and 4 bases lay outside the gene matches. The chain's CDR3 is CAISESGGSPYEQYF. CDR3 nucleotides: TGTGCCATCAGTGAGTCCGGCGGGAGTCCCTACGAGCAGTACTTC.

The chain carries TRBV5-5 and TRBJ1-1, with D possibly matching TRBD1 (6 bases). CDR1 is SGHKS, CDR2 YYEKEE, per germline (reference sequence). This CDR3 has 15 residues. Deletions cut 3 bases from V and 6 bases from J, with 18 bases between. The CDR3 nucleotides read TGTGCCAGCAGCTCCCCACGGGAGGGGGGGGCTGAAGCTTTCTTT. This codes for CASSSPREGGAEAFF.

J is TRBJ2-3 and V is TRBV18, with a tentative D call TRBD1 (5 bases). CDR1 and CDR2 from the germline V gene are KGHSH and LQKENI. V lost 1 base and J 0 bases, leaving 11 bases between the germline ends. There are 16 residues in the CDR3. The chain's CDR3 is CASSPLGAASTDTQYF. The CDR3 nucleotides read TGTGCCAGCTCACCACTTGGGGCAGCTAGCACAGATACGCAGTATTTT.